This paragraph covers one TCR beta chain sequence. These data originate in a study of cytomegalovirus exposure and HLA in healthy donors. CDR3 size: 15 residues. The V gene's germline CDR1 is KGHSH and CDR2 LQKENI. V shed 3 bases and J shed 0 bases, with 8 bases lying between them. The PCR made use of 60 Vbeta and 13 Jbeta primers. Repertoires were generated with immunoSEQ multiplex PCR, while TCRdb's copy carries only in-frame clones and drops some. The table lists around 220,000 clones, about 80% of them singletons, with 1.5% to 2% in the top ten. The sequenced material came from PBMCs. The rearrangement uses TRBV18 and TRBJ1-4; tentative D call: TRBD1 (6 bases). This sequence originates from a man aged 18-30 years in good health and CMV-seronegative. The CDR3, as DNA: TGTGCCAGCTCACCGGACAGTGCAACTAATGAAAAACTGTTTTTT. It specifies CASSPDSATNEKLFF.